Included here is one TCR beta chain sequence, with context. It lacks a known antigen. One base away there is no much larger clone; base qualities are not given. The cohort consisted of fewer than 700 healthy bone marrow donors. Cohort members were all nominally healthy when sampled, although unrecorded immune exposures were likely present. The donor tested CMV seronegative, placing the donor among the 352 seronegative members of the cohort. Each donor provided a peripheral blood sample, and peripheral blood mononuclear cells were used for TCR beta sequencing. Genomic DNA was extracted from the blood cell samples with the Qiagen DNeasy Blood Extraction Kit. The germline V gene supplies CDR1 MNHNS and CDR2 SASEGT. Reading from cysteine to phenylalanine, the CDR3 counts 11 amino acids. Just CDR3 DNA is preserved here, 33 bases in frame from base 1. The junction shows trimming of 1 base on V and 7 bases on J, plus 4 bases between the germline ends.

The method behind the library was the immunoSEQ multiplex PCR assay. The multiplex PCR relied on a mix of 60 forward primers for TCR Vbeta segments and 13 reverse primers for TCR Jbeta segments. The CDR3 region of rearranged TCR beta genes was amplified from genomic DNA by a multiplex PCR assay. The Illumina HiSeq System was used to sequence the amplified TCR beta libraries as 87-base-pair reads. Turning to the authors' computational methods: In a later analysis, some 80 million unique TCR beta chains were counted across the approximately 640 repertoires, and around 10 million of these chains were shared by at least two donors. To remove PCR and sequencing errors, raw reads were error-corrected and collapsed into unique sequences using a nearest-neighbor algorithm that merged closely related sequences. Alignment of CDR3 sequences to IMGT reference sequences was used to assign V, D and J gene segments. For a sequence to be retained, a match of at least six nucleotides to both a V gene segment and a J gene segment was required. A rearrangement counted as productive if the CDR3 had no stop codons and remained in frame with V and J, and every other rearrangement counted as non-productive. Following IMGT convention, CDR3 was defined as the stretch from the second conserved V-encoded cysteine to the conserved J-encoded phenylalanine. The earlier analysis of a few hundred of the donors excluded sequences that lacked an unambiguous match to a single V gene segment. In an earlier analysis of 500 to 750 of the donors, V segments were called functional above 56.7% productive rearrangements and were called segregating when the between-donor standard deviation exceeded 5%. A statistical classification framework was built to diagnose cytomegalovirus status from the catalog of TCR beta chain sequences. A later analysis assigned V and J genes by comparing TCR nucleotide sequences with IMGT/GENE-DB human TR gene sequences. In a later analysis, CDR3 sequences and most-parsimonious VDJ recombination scenarios were assigned using the TCRdist pipeline. A later analysis defined each TCR beta chain by its CDR3 amino acid sequence plus V-gene family, and excluded reads lacking a unique V-gene family. A later analysis removed 592 highly shared, low-generation-probability nucleotide sequences to deal with suspected cross-contamination and a sequencing artifact. In a later analysis, a clonal expansion index was calculated for each public chain from normalized within-repertoire ranks of inferred template counts. In a later analysis, generation probabilities were computed with a VDJ recombination model fitted to out-of-frame rearrangements, and the resulting probabilities were checked against IGoR. Hypergeometric tests were used in a later analysis to score TCR-TCR, TCR-HLA and TCR-CMV co-occurrence, with a repertoire-size bias correction applied to the TCR pairs. A later analysis estimated false discovery rates by permuting HLA or CMV assignments 20 times. In a later analysis, co-occurring TCRs were grouped with DBSCAN, and TCRdist sequence similarity was added when clustering was performed within HLA-allele-positive subsets. Repertoires with fewer than 30,000 or more than 120,000 public chains, plus five repertoires with anomalous nucleotide sharing, were excluded from co-occurrence clustering. In TCRdb, the immuneACCESS table is reduced to in-frame sequences with V and J assigned. These tables do not hold every clone; where another copy was compared, an unresolved V gene accounts for under half, and the others remain unexplained. V, J and clone size are those of that table, while D and trimming were read from the DNA. The sample has approximately 150,000 clones on record, under 80% of them singletons. The biggest ten clones account for 4.3% of the sample.

The data were taken from a study of cytomegalovirus exposure and HLA in healthy donors (dated by TCRdb to between 2016 and 2019). About the full investigation: According to an earlier analysis of 550 to 700 of the donors, about 179 million T cells yielded some 120 million unique TCR beta sequences and 276 Gb of sequence data. All discovery cohort repertoires had been generated using a single sequencing platform. To decide whether each TCR beta V gene segment behaved as functional or pseudogenic, an earlier analysis of some 570 of the donors relied on high-throughput TCR beta sequencing. The genetic ancestry cluster associated with self-reported Caucasian donors included about 81% of the approximately 410 genotyped donors. Among 300 to 500 genotyped donors of the cohort, an average of around 250,000 unique TCR beta nucleotide sequences was sequenced per donor, of which 15% to 20% were non-productive. To study patterns of TCR occurrence, a later analysis re-analyzed previously published TCR beta repertoires from 550 to 800 donors and added high-resolution HLA genotyping. HLA typing covered class I and class II loci at four-digit resolution. The study aimed to test whether cataloging public T cell receptors could reveal signatures of past pathogen exposure. Because of strong linkage in the cohort, roughly five DR-DQ haplotypes were treated as single units for association and clustering. Donor age, sex, ethnicity and CMV serostatus were collected together with the repertoire data. The study profiled the T cell repertoires of 500 to 800 subjects by immunosequencing and related them to cytomegalovirus serostatus. To predict cytomegalovirus infection status, the study combined high-throughput TCR immunosequencing, statistical association of individual TCRs with disease status, and machine learning. A separate validation cohort of about 110 different subjects was used in addition to the roughly 700-subject first cohort. The number of donors typed differed by locus, with about 629-640 for A, B, C, DRB1 and DQB1, around 500 for DQA1, 606 for DPA1, and around 430 for DPB1. Roughly 300 gigabases of sequencing data and tens of millions of unique TCR sequences were included in an early release covering 550 to 650 HLA-typed donors. Genome-wide SNP genotypes for about 65% of the 666 donors were used in a later genetic analysis, which treated that subset as a discovery cohort. In the later analysis, no new phenotypic data were used to find candidate immune exposures; instead, reliance was placed on TCR beta sequences and their occurrence across donors. Results and caveats for the whole study, not just this receptor: Compared with the 666-donor mean, donors in an Asian-associated ancestry cluster had fewer N-insertions in productive TCRs, according to a later genetic analysis. This cohort had only TCR beta chains sequenced, and the lack of alpha or paired-chain data limited which features could be detected. In an earlier analysis of about 600 of the donors, most TCR beta V segments appeared in productive rearrangements about 87% or about 30% of the time, broadly matching IMGT annotations. At a false discovery rate of 0.05, a later analysis linked around 15,000 TCR beta sequences to specific HLA alleles. Because some donors lacked HLA typing at each locus, the association tests relied only on the typed subset. In both the original and validation cohorts, the classifier was reported to diagnose cytomegalovirus status with high specificity and sensitivity. A cluster of highly shared sequence variants was judged likely to be a technical artifact of the sequencing pipeline. According to the authors, the approach could potentially be generalized to other disease states and immunological phenotypes. A later analysis reported that several top co-occurrence clusters appeared linked to parvovirus B19, influenza, CMV and Epstein-Barr virus. The 87-base-pair reads could not distinguish some IMGT-functional V segments, including TRBV6-2 and TRBV6-3, so those segments were excluded. A few of the identified cytomegalovirus-associated TCR beta chains were confirmed in vitro to be specific for cytomegalovirus antigens. The study listed 164 TCR beta chains as associated with cytomegalovirus. Sequencing depth was assumed to be roughly uniform across donors in the presence/absence analyses, though that assumption may not hold. A later analysis found that TCR association rates varied across HLA loci, with DRB1 alleles showing the most associated TCRs and HLA-C alleles the fewest. V-gene and J-gene trimming of TCR beta chains was associated with a missense DCLRE1C variant in a later genetic analysis, and the association was replicated in an independent cohort. Approximately 18 rarely observed V segments, including chromosome 9 orphons, were excluded from the earlier analysis of almost 600 of the donors because counts were too low. A further reported finding was that TCR beta sequences accurately predicted the HLA-A and HLA-B alleles for most subjects in the first cohort. In a later analysis, most CMV-associated TCR beta chains were found to appear HLA-restricted, with HLA associations seemingly driven largely by CMV exposure. Linkage disequilibrium might explain the correlated functional status among segregating V segments, but an unknown experimental factor could not be ruled out. Strong co-occurrence of HLA alleles, especially DR and DQ, made assigning TCR associations to individual alleles difficult. Most TCR sequences were seen in very few donors, while some public TCRs were found in many individuals. For the cohort, immune exposure information was limited to CMV serostatus. In a later analysis, HLA-associated TCR beta chains showed more clonal expansion and lower generation probabilities than non-associated chains that were equally common.

The sample taken for sequencing was PBMCs. This receptor chain uses TRBV6-1 and TRBJ2-5, with an unclear D gene assignment. The TCR was taken from a man aged 35 to 55 in good health and CMV-seronegative. CDR3 protein: CASSEGLTQYF. The nucleotide sequence is TGTGCCAGCAGTGAAGGTCTGACCCAGTACTTC.